Presented here are 13 T cell receptor beta chains from one specimen sequenced in a study of blood T cell repertoires in COVID-19. Profiling relied on immunoSEQ multiplex PCR, and the TCRdb table lists in-frame clones only, not all of them. Here the sample spans roughly 300,000 clones, 80% to 90% being singletons. Sequencing was done on a sample of PBMCs or T cells enriched from blood (not recorded which). The receptors derive from a man between 25 and 39 years old who had recovered from COVID-19.

The chain employs TRBV24-1 and TRBJ2-1, with 9 positions matching TRBD2. The length of the CDR3 is 16 residues. V shed 3 bases and J 7 bases; nucleotides not matched to a gene: 9. Germline V gene sequence: CDR1 KGHDR, CDR2 SFDVKD. CDR3: CATSDPSAGGSNEQFF. CDR3 DNA: TGTGCCACCAGTGATCCGTCAGCGGGGGGAAGTAATGAGCAGTTCTTC.

This clone was detected only a few times. The rearrangement links TRBV25-1 to TRBJ1-5; a weak D match, TRBD1 (5 bases). Germline V gene sequence: CDR1 MGHDK, CDR2 SYGVNS. The CDR3 is 13 amino acids. The germline V and J ends were trimmed by 6 bases and 5 bases, with 11 bases remaining between them. CDR3 sequence (DNA): TGTGCCAGCAGGAGAGGGGAGGATCAGCCCCAGCATTTT. Residues: CASRRGEDQPQHF.

This chain connects TRBV4-2 to TRBJ1-2, with a weak D call TRBD1 (5 bases). This CDR3 has 16 residues. The germline V gene has CDR1 LGHNA and CDR2 YNFKEQ. Between the trimmed V and J ends, which lost 0 bases and 3 bases, there was a span of 14 bases. This CDR3 reads CASSQEGAGQYYGYTF. Written as DNA, the CDR3 is TGTGCCAGCAGCCAAGAAGGGGCAGGGCAATACTATGGCTACACCTTC.

The rearrangement links TRBV5-5 to TRBJ1-1; D may be TRBD1 (6 bases). Looked up from germline, CDR1 is SGHKS and CDR2 is YYEKEE (reference sequence). CDR3 length equals 15 residues. V shed 4 bases and J shed 0 bases, with 13 bases lying between them. The CDR3 DNA sequence: TGTGCCAGCAGCAAGGGGGTCTCGATGAACACTGAAGCTTTCTTT. It is translated as CASSKGVSMNTEAFF.

The chain has TRBV6-5 and TRBJ2-3; D perhaps matches TRBD1 (6 bases). V was trimmed by 5 bases and J by 4 bases, leaving 10 bases between them. The germline CDR1 and CDR2 sequences are MNHEY and SVGAGI. The CDR3 loop spans 13 amino acids. The CDR3 region is CASSRDISDTQYF. Here the CDR3 DNA reads TGTGCCAGCAGTCGGGACATATCAGATACGCAGTATTTT.

The chain couples TRBV10-1 to TRBJ2-7; the D gene is possibly TRBD1 (6 bases). The germline V gene has CDR1 WNHNN and CDR2 SYGVQD (reference sequence). V was clipped by 2 bases and J by 0 bases, with 8 bases between them. The CDR3 length is 14 residues. The CDR3 region is CASSEGTISYEQYF. The CDR3 DNA sequence: TGCGCCAGCAGTGAGGGGACAATCTCCTACGAGCAGTACTTC.

The chain has TRBV5-1 and TRBJ1-1, with TRBD1 matching over 7 bases. Germline V gene data show CDR1 as SGHRS and CDR2 as YFSETQ. The junction had 6 bases not matched to a gene; V was cut back by 4 bases and J by 0 bases. This CDR3 comprises 15 residues. CDR3 region: CASSAGGSMNTEAFF. CDR3 sequence (DNA): TGCGCCAGCAGCGCAGGGGGTTCTATGAACACTGAAGCTTTCTTT.

V and J are TRBV6-5 and TRBJ2-7; a weak D match, TRBD1 (6 bases). Germline values: CDR1 MNHEY, CDR2 SVGAGI. Trimming left V 8 bases short and J 7 bases short, with 21 bases between. This CDR3 spans 14 amino acids. The CDR3 here is CASREQGGHREQYF. The CDR3 DNA follows: TGTGCCAGCCGAGAACAGGGCGGACATCGAGAGCAGTACTTC.

This CDR3 reads CASSIDFPGTQIGAGELFF. CDR3 DNA sequence: TGTGCCAGTAGTATAGATTTTCCGGGGACTCAAATCGGGGCCGGGGAGCTGTTTTTT. The V call is TRBV19, the J call TRBJ2-2; weak D call: TRBD2 (6 bases). Trimming cost V 0 bases and J 6 bases, with 23 bases left between them. Germline CDR1 is LNHDA and CDR2 is SQIVND (reference sequence). The CDR3 is 19 amino acids.

The chain employs TRBV10-3 and TRBJ2-3; D not resolved. Germline values: CDR1 ENHRY, CDR2 SYGVKD. CDR3 length equals 14 residues. V was trimmed by 2 bases and J by 2 bases, leaving 8 bases between them. Written as DNA, the CDR3 is TGTGCCATCAGTGAGGGCAGAATCACAGATACGCAGTATTTT. Translation: CAISEGRITDTQYF.

The chain is built from TRBV2 and TRBJ2-7; 11 nucleotides line up with TRBD1. CDR1 is SNHLY, CDR2 FYNNEI, per germline. The CDR3 runs 16 residues. V lost 1 base to trimming and J lost 4 bases; unmatched junction nucleotides: 6. DNA for the CDR3: TGTGCCAGCAGTGAAGGGGCTGGGGACAGGGGGTACGAGCAGTACTTC. Protein product: CASSEGAGDRGYEQYF.

The V gene is TRBV11-2, the J gene TRBJ2-5; 7 nucleotides align to TRBD1. The germline V gene has CDR1 SGHAT and CDR2 FQNNGV. With V trimmed by 4 bases and J by 3 bases, 14 bases remained unmatched. The CDR3 length is 17 residues. DNA for the CDR3: TGTGCCAGCAGCTGGGACCTGGCAGGGGGACGGGAAGAGACCCAGTACTTC. Protein sequence: CASSWDLAGGREETQYF.

The chain has TRBV29-1 and TRBJ1-3; D may be TRBD1 (5 bases). Trimming took 2 bases from V and 0 from J, leaving 8 bases between them. Per the germline V gene, CDR1 is SQVTM and CDR2 is ANQGSEA. The CDR3 runs to 14 residues. In DNA, the CDR3 is TGCAGCGTTGAACAGGGATCCTCTGGAAACACCATATATTTT. It translates to CSVEQGSSGNTIYF.